The clone carrying this T cell receptor (beta chain) was seen a handful of times. This entry is derived from a study of TIL therapy for anti-PD-1-resistant metastatic lung cancer. Study background: Median tumor PD-L1 proportion score was about 6%.

Per germline, CDR1 KGHSH and CDR2 LQKENI. The CDR3 is 15 residues long. V was pared by 6 bases and J by 1 base, with 14 bases between. The libraries were made with immunoSEQ v3. Here immunoSEQ multiplex PCR was the method, and the copy in TCRdb shows in-frame clones only, minus some. The sample has about 21,000 clones, 60% to 85% seen once. This sample's time point: pre-treatment sample, taken before nivolumab and TIL therapy. Patients were adults with stage 4 NSCLC. V and J are TRBV18 and TRBJ2-3; D possibly corresponds to TRBD2 (6 bases). Here the sequenced sample was blood, taken at baseline. The TCR was taken from a person aged 25-79 years with non-small cell lung cancer. CDR3 protein: CASSPTSGGTDTQYF. The CDR3 DNA reads TGTGCCAGCTCCCCGACTAGTGGGGGCACAGATACGCAGTATTTT.